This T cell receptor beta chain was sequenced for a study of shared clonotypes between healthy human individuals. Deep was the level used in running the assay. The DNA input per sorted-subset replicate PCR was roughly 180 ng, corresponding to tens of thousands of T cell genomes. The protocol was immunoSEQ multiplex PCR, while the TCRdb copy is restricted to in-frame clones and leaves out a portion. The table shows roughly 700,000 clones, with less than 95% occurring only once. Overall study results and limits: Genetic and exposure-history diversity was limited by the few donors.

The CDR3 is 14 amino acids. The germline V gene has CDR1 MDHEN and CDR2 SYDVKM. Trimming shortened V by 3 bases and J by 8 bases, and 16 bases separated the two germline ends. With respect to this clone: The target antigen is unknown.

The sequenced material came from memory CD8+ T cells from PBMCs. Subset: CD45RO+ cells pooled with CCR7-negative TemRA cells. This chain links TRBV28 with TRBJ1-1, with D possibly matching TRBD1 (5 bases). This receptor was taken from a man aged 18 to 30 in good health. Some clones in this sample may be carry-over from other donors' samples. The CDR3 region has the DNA TGTGCCAGCAGTTTTATTCTTGAGAGGGGCGAAGCTTTCTTT. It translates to CASSFILERGEAFF.